This TCR beta chain was obtained from a study of T cell responses to AZD1222 COVID-19 vaccine. Overall study: Second-dose intervals near 4 or 12 weeks were combined. Whole-study findings and limits: There were mostly white British donors and more females than males, and clonal diversity was possibly underestimated. Nearly half of spike-specific TCRs reportedly target unmutated variant regions. None of the repertoires were sampled until the peak T cell response had passed.

Measured with immunoSEQ multiplex PCR; TCRdb has only the in-frame clones, and not every one. Among 120,000 or so clones, about nine tenths were seen once, and the ten largest hold around 7.7%. CDR1 is SGHDN and CDR2 is FVKESK in the germline V gene. V lost 4 bases, J lost 6 bases, and 12 bases lay in between. CDR3 length: 13 amino acids. Notes on this clone: As yet, its antigen is unknown.

The TCR comes from an adult in good health. The chain is built from TRBV14 and TRBJ1-2; perhaps TRBD1 as D (6 bases). This specimen was peripheral blood, taken on day 0 of AZD1222 vaccination. In nucleotides, the CDR3 is TGTGCCAGCAGCCCTAGGGGGGGAGATGGCTACACCTTC. As protein: CASSPRGGDGYTF. Supplemented by reference TRBV14 and TRBJ1-2, the full variable domain reads EAGVTQFPSHSVIEKGQTVTLRCDPISGHDNLYWYRRVMGKEIKFLLHFVKESKQDESGMPNNRFLAERTGGTYSTLKVQPAELEDSGVYFCASSPRGGDGYTFGSGTRLTVV.